Below, one T cell receptor beta chain is given with its context. The antigen remains unidentified. The input for sorted-subset replicate PCRs was 200 to 250 ng DNA, tens of thousands of T cell genomes. Only in-frame clones appear in the TCRdb table, and some are missing; sequencing was by immunoSEQ multiplex PCR. Here the sample spans about 2.1 million clones, 90% to 95% being singletons. Naive CD8 cells were CD45RO-negative, positively selected for CCR7, excluding terminally differentiated effector memory CD45RA+ cells. CDR1 MDHEN and CDR2 SYDVKM come from the germline V gene. Between the trimmed V and J ends, which lost 7 bases and 1 base, there was a span of 19 bases. The CDR3 is made up of 16 amino acids. This record comes from a study of shared clonotypes between healthy human individuals. Looking at the study overall: Each donor had three CD4 naive, three CD4 memory, two CD8 naive and one CD8 memory plate. Study findings and constraints: Clonotypes not shared had lower generation probabilities than those common to all four donors.

The chain joins TRBV28 to TRBJ1-2, with D unresolved. The TCR was taken from a man aged 18 to 29 in good health. Some clones in this sample may be carry-over from other donors' samples. What was sequenced was naive CD8+ T cells from PBMCs. The CDR3, as DNA: TGTGCCAGCACCCTCTACAGAGAAGCCTTTAACTATGGCTACACCTTC. Protein: CASTLYREAFNYGYTF.